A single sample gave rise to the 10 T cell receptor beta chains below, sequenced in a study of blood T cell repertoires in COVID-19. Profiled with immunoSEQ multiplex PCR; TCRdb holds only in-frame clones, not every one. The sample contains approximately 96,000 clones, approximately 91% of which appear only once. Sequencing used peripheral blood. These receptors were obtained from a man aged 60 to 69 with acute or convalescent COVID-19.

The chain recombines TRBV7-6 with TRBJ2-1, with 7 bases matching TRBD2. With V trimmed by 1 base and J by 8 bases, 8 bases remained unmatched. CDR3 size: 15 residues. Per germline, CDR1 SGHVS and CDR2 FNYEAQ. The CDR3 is CASSLVVLATHEQFF. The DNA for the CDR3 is TGTGCCAGCAGCTTAGTAGTACTAGCGACTCATGAGCAGTTCTTC.

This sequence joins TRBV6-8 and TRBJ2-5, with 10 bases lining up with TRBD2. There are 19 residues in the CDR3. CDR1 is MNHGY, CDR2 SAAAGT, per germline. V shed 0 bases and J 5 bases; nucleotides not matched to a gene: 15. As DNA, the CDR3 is TGTGCCAGCAGTTACTCGAGGGGAGGTAGCGGGAGGAGCGAGGAGACCCAGTACTTC. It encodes CASSYSRGGSGRSEETQYF.

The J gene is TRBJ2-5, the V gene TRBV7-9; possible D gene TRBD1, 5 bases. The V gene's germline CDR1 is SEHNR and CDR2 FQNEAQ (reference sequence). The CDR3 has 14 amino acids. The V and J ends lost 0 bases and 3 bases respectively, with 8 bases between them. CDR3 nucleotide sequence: TGTGCCAGCAGCTTAGCGCTAGGGGAAGAGACCCAGTACTTC. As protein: CASSLALGEETQYF.

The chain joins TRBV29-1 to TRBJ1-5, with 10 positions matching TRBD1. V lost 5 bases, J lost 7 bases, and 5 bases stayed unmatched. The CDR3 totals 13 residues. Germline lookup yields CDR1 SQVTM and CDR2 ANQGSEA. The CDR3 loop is CSVRTGGDQPQHF. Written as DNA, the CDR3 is TGCAGCGTTAGGACAGGGGGTGACCAGCCCCAGCATTTT.

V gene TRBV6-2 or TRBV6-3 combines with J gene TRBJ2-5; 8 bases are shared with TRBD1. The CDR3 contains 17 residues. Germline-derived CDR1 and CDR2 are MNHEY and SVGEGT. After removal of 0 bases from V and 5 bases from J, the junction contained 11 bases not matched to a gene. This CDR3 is CASSYSRTGQGGETQYF. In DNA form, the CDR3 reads TGTGCCAGCAGTTACTCGAGAACCGGACAGGGTGGGGAGACCCAGTACTTC.

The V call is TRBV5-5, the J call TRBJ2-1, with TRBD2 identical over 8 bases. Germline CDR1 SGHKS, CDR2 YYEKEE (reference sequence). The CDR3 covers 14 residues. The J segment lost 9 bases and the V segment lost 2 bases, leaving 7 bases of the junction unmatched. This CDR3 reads CASSLSGSGLEQFF. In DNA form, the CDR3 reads TGTGCCAGCAGCTTAAGCGGGAGTGGTCTTGAGCAGTTCTTC.

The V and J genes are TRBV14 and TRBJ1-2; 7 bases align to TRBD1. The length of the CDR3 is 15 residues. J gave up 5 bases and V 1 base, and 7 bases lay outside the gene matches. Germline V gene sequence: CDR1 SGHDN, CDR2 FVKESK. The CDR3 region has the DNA TGTGCCAGCAGCCAAGGTGGGACAGTTGTTTATGGCTACACCTTC. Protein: CASSQGGTVVYGYTF.

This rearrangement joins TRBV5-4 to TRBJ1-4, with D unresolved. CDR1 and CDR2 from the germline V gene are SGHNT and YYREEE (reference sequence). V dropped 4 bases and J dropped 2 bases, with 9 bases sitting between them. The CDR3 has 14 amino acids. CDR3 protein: CASSRPGTNEKLFF. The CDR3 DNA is TGTGCCAGCAGCCGACCAGGCACTAATGAAAAACTGTTTTTT.

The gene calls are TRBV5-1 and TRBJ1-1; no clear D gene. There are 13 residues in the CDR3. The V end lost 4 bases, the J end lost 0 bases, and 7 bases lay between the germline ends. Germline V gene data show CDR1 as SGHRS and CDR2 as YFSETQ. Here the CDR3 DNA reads TGCGCCAGCAGCCCGAGGATGAACACTGAAGCTTTCTTT. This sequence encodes CASSPRMNTEAFF.

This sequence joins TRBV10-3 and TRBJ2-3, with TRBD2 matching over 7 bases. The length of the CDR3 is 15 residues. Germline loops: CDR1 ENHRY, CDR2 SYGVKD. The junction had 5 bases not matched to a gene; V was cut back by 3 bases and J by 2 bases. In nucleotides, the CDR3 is TGTGCCATCAGTGACCCCCGGGGGGACACAGATACGCAGTATTTT. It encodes CAISDPRGDTDTQYF.